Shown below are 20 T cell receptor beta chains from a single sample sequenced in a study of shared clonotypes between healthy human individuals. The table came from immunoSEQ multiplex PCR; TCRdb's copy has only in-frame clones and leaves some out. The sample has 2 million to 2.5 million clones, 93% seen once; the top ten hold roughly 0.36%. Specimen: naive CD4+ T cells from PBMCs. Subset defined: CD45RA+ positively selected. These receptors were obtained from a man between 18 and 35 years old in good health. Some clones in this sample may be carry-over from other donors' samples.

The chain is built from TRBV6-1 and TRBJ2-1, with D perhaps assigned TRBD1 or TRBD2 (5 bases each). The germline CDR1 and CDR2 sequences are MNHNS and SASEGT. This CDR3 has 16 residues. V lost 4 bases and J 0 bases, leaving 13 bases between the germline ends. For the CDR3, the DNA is TGTGCCAGCAGTGCCGGGACCTCCTCCTCCTACAATGAGCAGTTCTTC. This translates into CASSAGTSSSYNEQFF.

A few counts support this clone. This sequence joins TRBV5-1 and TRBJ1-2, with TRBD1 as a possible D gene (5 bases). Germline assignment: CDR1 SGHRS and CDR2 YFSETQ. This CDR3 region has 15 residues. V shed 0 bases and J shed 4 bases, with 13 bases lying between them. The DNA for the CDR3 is TGCGCCAGCAGCTTGGTTATCACAGGAAGCTATGGCTACACCTTC. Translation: CASSLVITGSYGYTF.

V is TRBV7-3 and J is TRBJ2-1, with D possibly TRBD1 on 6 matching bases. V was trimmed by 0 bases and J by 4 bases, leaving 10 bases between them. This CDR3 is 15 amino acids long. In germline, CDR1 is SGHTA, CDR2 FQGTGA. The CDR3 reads CASSLTRDTYNEQFF. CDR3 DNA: TGTGCCAGCAGCTTAACCCGGGACACTTACAATGAGCAGTTCTTC.

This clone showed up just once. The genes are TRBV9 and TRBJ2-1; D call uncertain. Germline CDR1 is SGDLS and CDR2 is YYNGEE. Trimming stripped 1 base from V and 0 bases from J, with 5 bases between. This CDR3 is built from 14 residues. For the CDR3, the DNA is TGTGCCAGCAGCGTATACGGCTCCTACAATGAGCAGTTCTTC. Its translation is CASSVYGSYNEQFF.

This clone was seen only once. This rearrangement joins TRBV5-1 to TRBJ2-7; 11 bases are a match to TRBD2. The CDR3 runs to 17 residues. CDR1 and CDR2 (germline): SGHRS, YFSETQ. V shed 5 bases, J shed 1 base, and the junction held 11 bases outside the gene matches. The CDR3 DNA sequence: TGCGCCAGCAGGTTTATAGCGGGAGGGGAATTTTCCTACGAGCAGTACTTC. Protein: CASRFIAGGEFSYEQYF.

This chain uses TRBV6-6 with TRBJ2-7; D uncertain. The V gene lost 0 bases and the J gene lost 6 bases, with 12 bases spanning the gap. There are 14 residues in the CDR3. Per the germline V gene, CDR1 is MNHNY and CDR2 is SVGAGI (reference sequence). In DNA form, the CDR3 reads TGTGCCAGCAGTTACTCTGATGGTTTTGGCGAGCAGTACTTC. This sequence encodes CASSYSDGFGEQYF.

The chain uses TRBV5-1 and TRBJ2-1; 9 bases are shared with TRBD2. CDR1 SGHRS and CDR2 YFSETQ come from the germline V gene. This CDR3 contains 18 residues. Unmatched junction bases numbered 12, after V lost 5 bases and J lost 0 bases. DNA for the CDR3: TGCGCCAGCAGATGGTGGGCTAGCGGGACCATCTCCTACAATGAGCAGTTCTTC. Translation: CASRWWASGTISYNEQFF. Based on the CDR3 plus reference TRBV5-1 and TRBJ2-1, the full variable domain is KAGVTQTPRYLIKTRGQQVTLSCSPISGHRSVSWYQQTPGQGLQFLFEYFSETQRNKGNFPGRFSGRQFSNSRSEMNVSTLELGDSALYLCASRWWASGTISYNEQFFGPGTRLTVL.

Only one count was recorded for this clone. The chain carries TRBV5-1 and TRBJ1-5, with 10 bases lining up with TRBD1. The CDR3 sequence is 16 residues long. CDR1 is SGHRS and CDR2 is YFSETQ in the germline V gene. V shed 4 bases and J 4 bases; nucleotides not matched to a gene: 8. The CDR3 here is CASSPGTGAPNQPQHF. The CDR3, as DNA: TGCGCCAGCAGCCCCGGGACAGGGGCCCCTAATCAGCCCCAGCATTTT.

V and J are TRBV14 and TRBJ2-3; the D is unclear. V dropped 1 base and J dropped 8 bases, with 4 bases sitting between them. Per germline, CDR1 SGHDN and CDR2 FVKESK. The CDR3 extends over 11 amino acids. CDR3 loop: CASSQVSTQYF. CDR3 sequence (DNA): TGTGCCAGCAGCCAAGTTTCTACGCAGTATTTT.

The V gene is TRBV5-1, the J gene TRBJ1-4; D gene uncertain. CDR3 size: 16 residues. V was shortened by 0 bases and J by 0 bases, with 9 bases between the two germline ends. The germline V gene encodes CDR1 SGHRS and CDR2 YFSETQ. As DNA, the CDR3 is TGCGCCAGCAGCTTGGCGGGTTCCCCAACTAATGAAAAACTGTTTTTT. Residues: CASSLAGSPTNEKLFF.

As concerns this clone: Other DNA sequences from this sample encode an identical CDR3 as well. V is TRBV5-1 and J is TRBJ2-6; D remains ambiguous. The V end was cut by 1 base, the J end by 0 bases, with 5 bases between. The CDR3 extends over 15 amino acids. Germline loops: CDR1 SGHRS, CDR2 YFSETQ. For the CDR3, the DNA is TGCGCCAGCAGCTTGACAGCCTCTGGGGCCAACGTCCTGACTTTC. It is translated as CASSLTASGANVLTF.

The CDR3 region has the DNA TGTGCCAGCACCTCTATAACAGGGGGCTCCTACGAGCAGTACTTC. Its translation: CASTSITGGSYEQYF. V and J are TRBV6-5 and TRBJ2-7, with 8 nucleotides matching TRBD1. CDR3 length equals 15 residues. With 7 bases clipped from V and 0 bases from J, the junction kept 8 bases outside the gene matches. Germline-derived CDR1 and CDR2 are MNHEY and SVGAGI.

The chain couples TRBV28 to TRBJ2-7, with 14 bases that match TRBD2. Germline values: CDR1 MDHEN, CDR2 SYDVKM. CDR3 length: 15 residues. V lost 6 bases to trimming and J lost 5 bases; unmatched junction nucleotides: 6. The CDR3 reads CASRRLAGGPHEQYF. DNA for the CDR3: TGTGCCAGCAGGCGACTAGCGGGAGGGCCGCACGAGCAGTACTTC.

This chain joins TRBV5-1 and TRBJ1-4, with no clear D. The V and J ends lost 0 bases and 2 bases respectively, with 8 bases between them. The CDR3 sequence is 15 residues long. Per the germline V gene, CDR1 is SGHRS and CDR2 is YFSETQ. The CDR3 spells CASSLGHRTNEKLFF. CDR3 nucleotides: TGCGCCAGCAGCTTGGGACACCGTACTAATGAAAAACTGTTTTTT.

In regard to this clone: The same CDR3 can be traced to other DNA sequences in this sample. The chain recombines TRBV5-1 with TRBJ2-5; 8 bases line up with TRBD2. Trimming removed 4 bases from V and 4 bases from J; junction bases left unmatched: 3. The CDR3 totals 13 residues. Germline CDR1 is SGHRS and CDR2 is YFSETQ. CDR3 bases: TGCGCCAGCAGCCCAACTAGCGGAGAGACCCAGTACTTC. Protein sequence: CASSPTSGETQYF.

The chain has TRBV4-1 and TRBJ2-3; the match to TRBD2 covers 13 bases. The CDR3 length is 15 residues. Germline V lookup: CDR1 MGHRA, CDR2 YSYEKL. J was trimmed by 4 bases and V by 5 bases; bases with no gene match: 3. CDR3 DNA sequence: TGCGCCAGCAGCGGACTAGCGGGAGTGGCAGATACGCAGTATTTT. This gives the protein CASSGLAGVADTQYF.

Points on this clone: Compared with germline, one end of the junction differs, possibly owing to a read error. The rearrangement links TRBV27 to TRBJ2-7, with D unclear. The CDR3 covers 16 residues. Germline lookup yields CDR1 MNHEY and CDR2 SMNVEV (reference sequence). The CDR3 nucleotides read TGTGCCAGCAGTTTAAATTCCCCGGACGGCTCCTCCGAGCAGTACTTC. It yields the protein CASSLNSPDGSSEQYF.

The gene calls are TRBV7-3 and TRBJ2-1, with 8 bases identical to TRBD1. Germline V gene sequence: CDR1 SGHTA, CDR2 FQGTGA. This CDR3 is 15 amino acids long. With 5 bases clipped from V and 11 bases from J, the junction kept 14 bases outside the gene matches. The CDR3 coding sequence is TGTGCCAGCAGCGATGCCCCCCCTAGACAGGGGAAGCAGTTCTTC. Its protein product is CASSDAPPRQGKQFF.

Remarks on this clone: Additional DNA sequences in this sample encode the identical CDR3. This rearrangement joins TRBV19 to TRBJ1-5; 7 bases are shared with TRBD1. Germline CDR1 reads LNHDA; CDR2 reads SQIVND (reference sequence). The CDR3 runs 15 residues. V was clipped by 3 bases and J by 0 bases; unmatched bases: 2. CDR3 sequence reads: CASSIGQASNQPQHF. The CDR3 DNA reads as TGTGCCAGTAGTATCGGACAGGCTAGCAATCAGCCCCAGCATTTT.

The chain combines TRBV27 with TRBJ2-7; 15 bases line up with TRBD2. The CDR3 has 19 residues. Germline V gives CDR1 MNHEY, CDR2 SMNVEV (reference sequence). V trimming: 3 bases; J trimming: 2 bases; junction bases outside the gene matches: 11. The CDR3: CASSFSGLAGGPNPYEQYF. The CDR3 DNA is TGTGCCAGCAGTTTCTCCGGACTAGCGGGAGGGCCTAATCCCTACGAGCAGTACTTC.